Presented here are 11 T cell receptor beta chains from one specimen sequenced in a study of shared clonotypes between healthy human individuals. This table comes from immunoSEQ multiplex PCR, and its TCRdb copy is limited to in-frame clones, with some not included. The table has around 720,000 clones, around four fifths seen once. Sequenced: memory CD4+ T cells sorted from blood. This sample's subset: CD45RA-negative fraction. Receptors were obtained from a woman in her 30s in good health.

This clone appeared a few times. V gene TRBV27 combines with J gene TRBJ1-1, with a weak D call TRBD1 (5 bases). The CDR3 extends over 14 amino acids. V lost 4 bases and J 4 bases, leaving 13 bases between the germline ends. Germline CDR1 and CDR2: MNHEY and SMNVEV (reference sequence). The CDR3 sequence: CASSSARRVTEAFF. CDR3 sequence (DNA): TGTGCCAGCAGTTCCGCCCGCAGGGTCACTGAAGCTTTCTTT.

Note on this clone: Other DNA variants within this sample encode the same CDR3. The chain links TRBV5-1 to TRBJ2-5; 7 bases align to TRBD2. Trimming removed 0 bases from V and 1 base from J; junction bases left unmatched: 3. This CDR3 is 15 amino acids long. Germline V CDR1 and CDR2: SGHRS, YFSETQ. This chain's CDR3 is CASSLAWGGQETQYF. In DNA, the CDR3 is TGCGCCAGCAGCTTGGCCTGGGGGGGCCAAGAGACCCAGTACTTC.

This clone was counted ten times or more. The chain recombines TRBV27 with TRBJ1-5, with TRBD1 as a possible D gene (5 bases). Germline values: CDR1 MNHEY, CDR2 SMNVEV (reference sequence). The CDR3 is 18 amino acids. V shed 6 bases and J shed 0 bases, with 21 bases lying between them. In nucleotides, the CDR3 is TGTGCCAGCAGCGCTGACAGACAAACCCGTTATAGCAATCAGCCCCAGCATTTT. Encoded protein: CASSADRQTRYSNQPQHF.

This clone was seen more than once but under ten times. This rearrangement joins TRBV28 to TRBJ1-1, with D possibly TRBD1 on 5 matching bases. Looked up from germline, CDR1 is MDHEN and CDR2 is SYDVKM. This CDR3 spans 14 amino acids. V was pared by 5 bases and J by 5 bases, with 15 bases between. The CDR3 is CASSITRVGTEAFF. The CDR3 DNA is TGTGCCAGCAGTATCACCAGGGTTGGGACTGAAGCTTTCTTT. The full variable domain, rest sourced from reference TRBV28 and TRBJ1-1, is DVKVTQSSRYLVKRTGEKVFLECVQDMDHENMFWYRQDPGLGLRLIYFSYDVKMKEKGDIPEGYSVSREKKERFSLILESASTNQTSMYLCASSITRVGTEAFFGQGTRLTVV.

The V gene is TRBV27, the J gene TRBJ2-7; D remains unclear. CDR1 MNHEY and CDR2 SMNVEV come from the germline V gene (reference sequence). The V end was cut by 4 bases, the J end by 2 bases, with 6 bases between. The CDR3 totals 12 residues. The CDR3 sequence is CASSSYTYEQYF. In DNA, the CDR3 is TGTGCCAGCAGTTCTTACACCTACGAGCAGTACTTC.

This clone was counted a single time. The V call is TRBV10-2, the J call TRBJ1-4, with D uncertain. Germline CDR1 is WSHSY and CDR2 is SAAADI. The V end was cut by 3 bases, the J end by 6 bases, with 14 bases between. The CDR3 is 15 residues long. For the CDR3, the DNA is TGCGCCAGCAGTGATCGAGTCTTAAGTGATGAAAAACTGTTTTTT. Its protein product is CASSDRVLSDEKLFF.

This chain links TRBV7-3 with TRBJ2-1; no reliable D call. Germline CDR1 reads SGHTA; CDR2 reads FQGTGA. Between the trimmed V and J ends, which lost 5 bases and 5 bases, there was a span of 10 bases. This CDR3 spans 13 amino acids. The chain's CDR3 is CASSPPGNNEQFF. The CDR3 nucleotides are TGTGCCAGCAGCCCCCCGGGCAACAATGAGCAGTTCTTC.

The CDR3 nucleotides are TGCGCCAGCAGCCAAGAACCTAGCGGGAGGTATGATACGCAGTATTTT. It translates to CASSQEPSGRYDTQYF. This rearrangement joins TRBV4-1 to TRBJ2-3, with 11 bases matching TRBD2. The CDR3 length is 16 residues. Germline V gives CDR1 MGHRA, CDR2 YSYEKL. J was trimmed by 6 bases and V by 0 bases; bases with no gene match: 5.

V and J are TRBV19 and TRBJ2-5, with D possibly being TRBD1 (6 bases). Trimming removed 6 bases at V and 6 bases at J, with 14 bases between. The germline V gene has CDR1 LNHDA and CDR2 SQIVND (reference sequence). This CDR3 comprises 13 residues. The CDR3 DNA is TGTGCCAGTAGAGTTGGGGGCGGAAAGACCCAGTACTTC. This translates into CASRVGGGKTQYF.

V and J are TRBV5-6 and TRBJ2-7, with D unresolved. The germline CDR1 and CDR2 sequences are SGHDT and YYEEEE. The length of the CDR3 is 15 residues. V was pared by 1 base and J by 1 base, with 12 bases between. CDR3 DNA sequence: TGTGCCAGCAGCTTGTCCGGGTTCCCGTCCTACGAGCAGTACTTC. Amino acids: CASSLSGFPSYEQYF.

This clone was counted a single time. The chain couples TRBV27 to TRBJ2-5; D gene uncertain. Trimming pared 5 bases from V and 4 bases from J, leaving 11 bases between. CDR1 MNHEY and CDR2 SMNVEV come from the germline V gene (reference sequence). The CDR3 loop spans 13 amino acids. The CDR3 is CASSGNIGETQYF. For the CDR3, the DNA is TGTGCCAGCAGTGGGAACATAGGAGAGACCCAGTACTTC.